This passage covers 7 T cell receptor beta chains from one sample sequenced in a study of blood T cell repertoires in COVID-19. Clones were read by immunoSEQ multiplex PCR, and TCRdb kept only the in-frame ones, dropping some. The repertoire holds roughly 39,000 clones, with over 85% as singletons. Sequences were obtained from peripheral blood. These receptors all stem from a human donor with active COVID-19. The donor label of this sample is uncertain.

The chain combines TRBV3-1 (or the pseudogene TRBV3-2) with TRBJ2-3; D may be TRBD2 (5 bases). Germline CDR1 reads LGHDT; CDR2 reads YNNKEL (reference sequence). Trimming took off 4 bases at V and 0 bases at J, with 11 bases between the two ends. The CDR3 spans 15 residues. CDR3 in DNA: TGTGCCAGCAGCCGGGGTGGCGGGAGCACAGATACGCAGTATTTT. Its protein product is CASSRGGGSTDTQYF.

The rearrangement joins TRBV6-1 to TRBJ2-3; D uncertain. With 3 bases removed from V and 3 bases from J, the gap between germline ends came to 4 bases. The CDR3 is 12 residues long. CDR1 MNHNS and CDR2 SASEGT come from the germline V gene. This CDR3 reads CASSDGTDTQYF. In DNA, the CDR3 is TGTGCCAGCAGTGACGGGACAGATACGCAGTATTTT.

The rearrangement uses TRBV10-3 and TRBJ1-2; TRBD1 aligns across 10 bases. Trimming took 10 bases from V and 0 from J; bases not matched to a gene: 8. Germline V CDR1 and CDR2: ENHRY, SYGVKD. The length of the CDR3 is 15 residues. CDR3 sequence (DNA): TGTGCCACACAGGGGACAGGGGTGGCTAACTATGGCTACACCTTC. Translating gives CATQGTGVANYGYTF.

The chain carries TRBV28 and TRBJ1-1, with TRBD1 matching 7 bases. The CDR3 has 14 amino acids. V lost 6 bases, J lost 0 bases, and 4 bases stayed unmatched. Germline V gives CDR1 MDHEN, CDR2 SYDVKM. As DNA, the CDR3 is TGTGCCAGCAGAACAGGGGCGTTGAACACTGAAGCTTTCTTT. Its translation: CASRTGALNTEAFF. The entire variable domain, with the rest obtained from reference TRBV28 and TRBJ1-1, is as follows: DVKVTQSSRYLVKRTGEKVFLECVQDMDHENMFWYRQDPGLGLRLIYFSYDVKMKEKGDIPEGYSVSREKKERFSLILESASTNQTSMYLCASRTGALNTEAFFGQGTRLTVV.

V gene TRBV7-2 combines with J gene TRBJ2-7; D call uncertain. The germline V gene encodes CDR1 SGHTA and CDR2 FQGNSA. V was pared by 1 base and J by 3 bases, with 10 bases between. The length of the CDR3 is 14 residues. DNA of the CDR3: TGTGCCAGCAGCTTAGGAGTGGGCCTCTACGAGCAGTACTTC. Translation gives CASSLGVGLYEQYF.

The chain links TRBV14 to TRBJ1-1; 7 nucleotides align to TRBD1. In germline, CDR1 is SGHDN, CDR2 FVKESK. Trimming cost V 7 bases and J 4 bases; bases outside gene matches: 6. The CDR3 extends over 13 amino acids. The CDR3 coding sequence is TGTGCCAGCATTGAATCAGGGGGCACTGAAGCTTTCTTT. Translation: CASIESGGTEAFF.

The DNA of the CDR3 is TGTGCCAGCAGCCAGGGGGCCCCAGATACGCAGTATTTT. Its translation is CASSQGAPDTQYF. The chain combines TRBV12-3 or TRBV12-4 with TRBJ2-3, with 8 bases matching TRBD1. The V gene end was trimmed by 6 bases and the J gene end by 4 bases; junction bases not matched to a gene: 3. The CDR3 totals 13 residues.